This record covers a single T cell receptor beta chain. Its antigen is unknown. No base-level quality is on record; no much larger clone is a single base apart. Trimmed from V: 0 bases; trimmed from J: 5 bases; junction bases lacking a gene match: 5. The CDR3 measures 15 amino acids from cysteine to phenylalanine. Only the CDR3 portion is preserved as DNA: 45 bases, with reading frame beginning at the first base. From the germline V gene, CDR1 is SGHRS and CDR2 is YFSETQ. The immunoSEQ Assay, a bias-controlled multiplex PCR, was used to amplify TCRbeta CDR3 regions from genomic DNA. Per the original workflow: Within the assay, amplification of reference gene primers was used to estimate how many nucleated cells each sample contained. To quantify the absolute abundance of each unique TCRbeta CDR3 rearrangement, sequence reads were collapsed and filtered. For each sample, productive Simpson clonality was calculated as the square root of Simpson's diversity index across productive rearrangements. In TCRdb, the immuneACCESS table is reduced to in-frame sequences with V and J assigned. These tables do not hold every clone; where another copy was compared, an unresolved V gene accounts for under half, and the others remain unexplained. V and J calls and clone size are copied from that table; D and trimming were computed from the DNA. This sample has approximately 100,000 clones in its table, and around 90% of those were observed once. The ten largest clones capture 3% to 3.5% of the sample.

The collaborating institutions used their own protocols to collect whole blood in K2EDTA tubes. For TCRbeta analysis, collaborators shipped samples in one of three forms: frozen whole blood, isolated PBMCs, or DNA extracted from either of those sample types. This entry belongs to a study of blood T cell repertoires in COVID-19 (dated by TCRdb to about 2020). The study in broad terms: Collaborator samples came from the United States, Italy and Spain and covered acute and convalescent phases of COVID-19. The material from the prospective study consisted of cDNA or gDNA derived from T cells, B-cell-depleted T cells, or PBMCs. The dataset comprised deeply sampled blood TCRbeta repertoires from subjects exposed to, actively infected with, or recovered from COVID-19. The repertoires were made available in a free public database intended to serve as a resource for research on the immune response to SARS-CoV-2. Samples came from the ongoing ImmuneRACE study (first 160 participants) plus 1,254 subjects from 6 global collaborators. A de-identified subject ID, COVID-19 status, age in years and sex were almost always included in the sample metadata. HLA class I and class II types, where available, came from metadata supplied by the sample provider rather than from assay-based typing.

General conclusions and limits of the study: The quantity of clinical and demographic metadata differed by source and by participant and was supplied without curation.

Recombination joined TRBV5-1 with TRBJ1-3; TRBD1 matches 7 bases in the middle. Sequencing was done on a sample of peripheral blood. The receptor was derived from a human donor in a cohort sampled during active COVID-19. At the DNA level, the sequence is TGCGCCAGCAGCTTGGGACAGGGCGGTAGAAACACCATATATTTT. Its coded protein is CASSLGQGGRNTIYF.